The 16 T cell receptor beta chains below all came from one sample that was sequenced in a study of blood T cell repertoires in COVID-19. The method was immunoSEQ multiplex PCR; TCRdb's version includes in-frame clones alone and lacks a portion of them. The sample shows around 30,000 clones, 91% of them seen only once. Sequenced: peripheral blood. The receptors come from a man between 60 and 75 years old with acute or convalescent COVID-19.

This chain uses TRBV5-1 with TRBJ2-3, with a weak D call TRBD1 (6 bases). Germline lookup yields CDR1 SGHRS and CDR2 YFSETQ. Trimming left V 5 bases short and J 4 bases short, with 11 bases between. The CDR3 is 13 amino acids. The CDR3 bases are TGCGCCAGCAGTCCTTCAGGGGCAGATACGCAGTATTTT. Encoded protein: CASSPSGADTQYF.

V gene TRBV24-1 combines with J gene TRBJ2-7; D might be TRBD2 (6 bases). CDR3 length: 14 amino acids. Trimming stripped 12 bases from V and 1 base from J, with 18 bases between. CDR1 KGHDR and CDR2 SFDVKD come from the germline V gene. For the CDR3, the DNA is TGTGCCCCTCCTCCCTCAAGCGGGTCCTACGAGCAGTACTTC. Its translation: CAPPPSSGSYEQYF.

The chain links TRBV4-1 to TRBJ2-5; TRBD2 agrees at 10 bases. Germline assignment: CDR1 MGHRA and CDR2 YSYEKL. This CDR3 spans 14 amino acids. V shed 4 bases, J shed 5 bases, and the junction held 4 bases outside the gene matches. Here the CDR3 DNA reads TGCGCCAGCAGCCTTGGACTAGCGGAGGAGACCCAGTACTTC. As protein: CASSLGLAEETQYF.

The rearrangement links TRBV9 to TRBJ1-4, with D uncertain. The V gene lost 4 bases and the J gene lost 8 bases, with 18 bases spanning the gap. Germline loops: CDR1 SGDLS, CDR2 YYNGEE. This CDR3 region has 15 residues. The CDR3 sequence: CASSRSLAQGEKLFF. The CDR3 DNA is TGTGCCAGCAGCCGTTCCCTAGCTCAAGGAGAAAAACTGTTTTTT.

The gene calls are TRBV3-1 (or the pseudogene TRBV3-2) and TRBJ2-5, with a possible D match to TRBD1 (6 bases). The CDR3 has 14 amino acids. The ends were cut back, 4 bases at V and 5 bases at J, with 14 bases in the middle. Germline V gene lookup returns CDR1 LGHDT and CDR2 YNNKEL (reference sequence). The DNA for the CDR3 is TGTGCCAGCAGCCCCGGGACACCCAGGGAGACCCAGTACTTC. Its protein product is CASSPGTPRETQYF.

V gene TRBV2 combines with J gene TRBJ1-2, with TRBD1 as a possible D gene (6 bases). This CDR3 comprises 14 residues. Germline-derived CDR1 and CDR2 are SNHLY and FYNNEI. Trimming cost V 5 bases and J 4 bases, with 14 bases left between them. CDR3 sequence reads: CASSRDKSSYGYTF. The CDR3 DNA reads TGTGCCAGCAGTCGGGACAAGAGTTCCTATGGCTACACCTTC.

The chain joins TRBV13 to TRBJ2-4, with D perhaps TRBD1 (6 bases). CDR3 length: 16 residues. CDR1 is PRHDT, CDR2 FYEKMQ, per germline (reference sequence). Trimming shortened V by 2 bases and J by 2 bases, and 13 bases separated the two germline ends. CDR3 DNA: TGTGCCAGCAGCTTAAGGGCAGGGGATACCAAAAACATTCAGTACTTC. It is translated as CASSLRAGDTKNIQYF.

The CDR3 sequence is CATSDPSGGRPYNEQFF. In DNA form, the CDR3 reads TGTGCCACCAGTGATCCCTCGGGAGGTAGGCCCTACAATGAGCAGTTCTTC. V gene TRBV24-1 combines with J gene TRBJ2-1, with 7 bases fitting TRBD2. V was clipped by 3 bases and J by 2 bases; unmatched bases: 9. CDR1 and CDR2 (germline): KGHDR, SFDVKD. This CDR3 spans 17 amino acids.

In DNA form, the CDR3 reads TGTGCCAGCAGCTTTAGGAAGACAGGCAGCTCTGGAAACACCATATATTTT. This gives the protein CASSFRKTGSSGNTIYF. The chain uses TRBV7-6 and TRBJ1-3, with a weak D call TRBD1 (6 bases). Germline lookup yields CDR1 SGHVS and CDR2 FNYEAQ. This CDR3 comprises 17 residues. Trimming stripped 3 bases from V and 0 bases from J, with 15 bases between.

The J gene is TRBJ2-2, the V gene TRBV4-3, with unresolved D. Germline V lookup: CDR1 LGHNA, CDR2 YSLEER. The CDR3 consists of 13 residues. V lost 2 bases to trimming and J lost 10 bases, with 11 bases between them. The CDR3 nucleotides read TGCGCCAGCAGCCAACCTCTGGGCAAGGAGCTGTTTTTT. The encoded protein is CASSQPLGKELFF.

This clone has just a few counts. This chain links TRBV19 with TRBJ1-4; 8 bases are shared with TRBD1. CDR1 and CDR2 (germline): LNHDA, SQIVND (reference sequence). V gave up 4 bases and J gave up 7 bases; unmatched junction bases: 8. The CDR3 runs 15 residues. Written as DNA, the CDR3 is TGTGCCAGTAGTACCCAGGGGGCGGGTGGTGAAAAACTGTTTTTT. The encoded protein is CASSTQGAGGEKLFF.

This sequence joins TRBV11-1 and TRBJ2-1, with TRBD2 matching over 7 bases. V gave up 4 bases and J gave up 4 bases; unmatched junction bases: 10. The germline V gene has CDR1 SGHAT and CDR2 FQDESV (reference sequence). CDR3 length: 16 amino acids. CDR3 nucleotide sequence: TGTGCCAGCAGCTCCGTTACAGCGGGAAAATACAATGAGCAGTTCTTC. Its protein is CASSSVTAGKYNEQFF.

This clone was observed a single time. The chain carries TRBV21-1 and TRBJ2-5; TRBD2, as called in the table, went unchecked against the DNA. TRBV21-1 is tagged as a pseudogene. This CDR3 is 17 amino acids long. CDR3 DNA: TGTGCCAGCAGCAATCGGCTAGCGGGGTCGTACCAAGAGACCCAGTACTTC. This codes for CASSNRLAGSYQETQYF.

The genes are TRBV5-1 and TRBJ2-7; D unclear. Trimming left V 0 bases short and J 6 bases short, with 7 bases between. CDR1 and CDR2 from the germline V gene are SGHRS and YFSETQ. The CDR3 spans 12 residues. In DNA form, the CDR3 reads TGCGCCAGCAGCTTGGCCCCTTCCGAGCAGTACGTC. Translation gives CASSLAPSEQYV.

The chain carries TRBV6-4 and TRBJ2-7; 10 bases are a match to TRBD1. The CDR3 covers 14 residues. V lost 6 bases and J lost 1; bases outside the gene matches: 3. CDR1 is MRHNA, CDR2 SNTAGT, per germline. The CDR3: CASSRDRGSYEQYF. The CDR3 DNA sequence: TGTGCCAGCAGCCGGGACAGGGGATCCTACGAGCAGTACTTC.

The chain recombines TRBV3-1 (or the pseudogene TRBV3-2) with TRBJ2-1; TRBD2 matches at 7 bases. Trimming removed 1 base from V and 7 bases from J; junction bases left unmatched: 7. Germline V gene lookup returns CDR1 LGHDT and CDR2 YNNKEL (reference sequence). CDR3 length: 15 amino acids. CDR3 protein: CASSQVRETPNEQFF. The CDR3, as DNA: TGTGCCAGCAGCCAAGTGCGGGAGACTCCAAATGAGCAGTTCTTC.